Following are 14 T cell receptor beta chains from one sample sequenced in a study of graft-versus-host responses after intestinal transplantation (dated by TCRdb to the early 2020s). Library construction relied on the immunoSEQ multiplex PCR assay. TCRdb obtained this table from immuneACCESS and retained in-frame rearrangements with V and J assigned. These tables miss some clones; where compared with another copy, unresolved V genes account for less than half of the shortfall, and the remainder is unexplained. Within this sample are approximately 40,000 clones, with roughly nine tenths of them counted one time only. The ten biggest clones cover approximately 2.2% of the sample. Sequenced material: PBMCs, taken approximately 320 days after intestinal transplant. The receptor set was obtained from a human patient who received an intestinal transplant, so some T cells may come from the graft donor.

The rearrangement joins TRBV6-5 to TRBJ1-1; unclear D gene. Deletions cut 0 bases from V and 5 bases from J, with 16 bases between. From germline, CDR1 is MNHEY and CDR2 SVGAGI. CDR3 size: 16 residues. CDR3 nucleotide sequence: TGTGCCAGCAGTTACTCGATGGGTCTATTAGGGACTGAAGCTTTCTTT. Translated, it gives CASSYSMGLLGTEAFF.

The chain links TRBV2 to TRBJ1-5, with TRBD1 matching 9 bases. This CDR3 has 16 amino acids. Looked up from germline, CDR1 is SNHLY and CDR2 is FYNNEI. Unmatched junction bases numbered 9, after V lost 3 bases and J lost 6 bases. The DNA for the CDR3 is TGTGCCAGCAGTGACCCGGGACAGGGTATCGGTCAGCCCCAGCATTTT. Amino acid sequence: CASSDPGQGIGQPQHF. Combining the CDR3 with reference TRBV2 and TRBJ1-5 gives the whole variable domain EPEVTQTPSHQVTQMGQEVILRCVPISNHLYFYWYRQILGQKVEFLVSFYNNEISEKSEIFDDQFSVERPDGSNFTLKIRSTKLEDSAMYFCASSDPGQGIGQPQHFGDGTRLSIL.

J is TRBJ2-1 and V is TRBV15; D might be TRBD2 (6 bases). This CDR3 has 12 amino acids. The V end was cut by 4 bases, the J end by 8 bases, with 9 bases between. The germline gives CDR1 LNHNV, CDR2 YYDKDF (reference sequence). The CDR3 sequence is CATSTRGDEQFF. For the CDR3, the DNA is TGTGCCACCAGCACGCGGGGAGATGAGCAGTTCTTC. The variable domain in full, with the rest retrieved from reference TRBV15 and TRBJ2-1, is DAMVIQNPRYQVTQFGKPVTLSCSQTLNHNVMYWYQQKSSQAPKLLFHYYDKDFNNEADTPDNFQSRRPNTSFCFLDIRSPGLGDTAMYLCATSTRGDEQFFGPGTRLTVL.

The rearrangement uses TRBV9 and TRBJ2-3; no clear D. CDR3 length: 14 amino acids. V shed 0 bases and J shed 5 bases, with 10 bases lying between them. Per germline, CDR1 SGDLS and CDR2 YYNGEE. The CDR3 sequence is CASSVVGIEDTQYF. CDR3 nucleotide sequence: TGTGCCAGCAGCGTAGTAGGGATAGAAGATACGCAGTATTTT.

The chain couples TRBV28 to TRBJ1-2, with D perhaps TRBD1 (5 bases). Per the germline V gene, CDR1 is MDHEN and CDR2 is SYDVKM. V gave up 3 bases and J gave up 8 bases, with 19 bases separating them. The CDR3 sequence is 15 residues long. CDR3 nucleotide sequence: TGTGCCAGCAGTTTGTCAGGGAGAAGAATGCGAGGCTACACCTTC. Protein: CASSLSGRRMRGYTF.

The genes are TRBV18 and TRBJ2-5, with D hard to call. The CDR3 consists of 14 residues. The V end was cut by 2 bases, the J end by 5 bases, with 12 bases between. Germline V gene data show CDR1 as KGHSH and CDR2 as LQKENI. CDR3 region: CASSPIRSMETQYF. CDR3 bases: TGTGCCAGCTCACCAATTAGGAGTATGGAGACCCAGTACTTC. Using reference TRBV18 and TRBJ2-5 for the parts outside the CDR3, the full variable domain is NAGVMQNPRHLVRRRGQEARLRCSPMKGHSHVYWYRQLPEEGLKFMVYLQKENIIDESGMPKERFSAEFPKEGPSILRIQQVVRGDSAAYFCASSPIRSMETQYFGPGTRLLVL.

The gene calls are TRBV18 and TRBJ2-5; 8 bases are shared with TRBD1. The germline V gene has CDR1 KGHSH and CDR2 LQKENI. The CDR3 length is 15 residues. Trimming cost V 3 bases and J 3 bases; bases outside gene matches: 6. The CDR3 DNA reads as TGTGCCAGCTCACCCTCCGGGACAGGCAAAGAGACCCAGTACTTC. It is translated as CASSPSGTGKETQYF.

J is TRBJ1-1 and V is TRBV7-6; maybe TRBD1 (5 bases). Trimming removed 5 bases at V and 4 bases at J, with 14 bases between. Germline V CDR1 and CDR2: SGHVS, FNYEAQ. The CDR3 loop spans 14 amino acids. CDR3 sequence reads: CASSPGLGGTEAFF. The CDR3 bases are TGTGCCAGCAGCCCCGGGTTGGGGGGCACTGAAGCTTTCTTT.

DNA of the CDR3: TGCAGCTCCCCCTTCGGGGCAGGGGGAGTAGATGAGCAGTTCTTC. Protein product: CSSPFGAGGVDEQFF. V gene TRBV29-1 combines with J gene TRBJ2-1; 7 positions agree with TRBD1. The CDR3 runs to 15 residues. The V gene's germline CDR1 is SQVTM and CDR2 ANQGSEA. V lost 8 bases, J lost 8 bases, and 18 bases stayed unmatched.

In the case of this clone: One junction end does not reproduce the germline sequence, and a read error may be involved. This chain uses TRBV2 with TRBJ2-5; TRBD2 matches 7 bases. CDR1 and CDR2 from the germline V gene are SNHLY and FYNNEI. The CDR3 has 16 residues. Written as DNA, the CDR3 is TGTGCCAGCAGTGAAGGGGGAGGGGTAGAGCAAGAGGCCCAGTACTTC. This encodes CASSEGGGVEQEAQYF.

The gene calls are TRBV29-1 and TRBJ2-1, with D perhaps TRBD2 (6 bases). CDR1 and CDR2 (germline): SQVTM, ANQGSEA. The CDR3 spans 14 residues. V was shortened by 1 base and J by 1 base, with 8 bases between the two germline ends. CDR3 sequence: CSVEGGGSYNEQFF. The CDR3 coding sequence is TGCAGCGTTGAAGGTGGGGGGTCCTACAATGAGCAGTTCTTC.

The J gene is TRBJ2-2, the V gene TRBV9; no clear D gene. V lost 1 base to trimming and J lost 5 bases, with 3 bases between them. CDR3 length equals 12 residues. CDR1 and CDR2 from the germline V gene are SGDLS and YYNGEE. Written as DNA, the CDR3 is TGTGCCAGCAGCGTAATTACCGGGGAGCTGTTTTTT. This encodes CASSVITGELFF. Looking up the rest from reference TRBV9 and TRBJ2-2 gives the full variable domain: DSGVTQTPKHLITATGQRVTLRCSPRSGDLSVYWYQQSLDQGLQFLIQYYNGEERAKGNILERFSAQQFPDLHSELNLSSLELGDSALYFCASSVITGELFFGEGSRLTVL.

This chain joins TRBV5-1 and TRBJ1-2, with TRBD1 identical over 7 bases. Germline assignment: CDR1 SGHRS and CDR2 YFSETQ. V was clipped by 2 bases and J by 3 bases; unmatched bases: 4. CDR3 length equals 14 residues. CDR3 sequence: CASSFGQDYYGYTF. In nucleotides, the CDR3 is TGCGCCAGCAGCTTTGGACAGGACTACTATGGCTACACCTTC.

The gene calls are TRBV2 and TRBJ2-7; TRBD2 aligns across 7 bases. CDR1 is SNHLY, CDR2 FYNNEI, per germline. The CDR3 is made up of 15 amino acids. V gave up 5 bases and J gave up 4 bases; unmatched junction bases: 11. Written as DNA, the CDR3 is TGTGCCAGCAGTTCGGCTAGCGGAGGAGCGTACGAGCAGTACTTC. Protein product: CASSSASGGAYEQYF.